Presented here are 25 T cell receptor beta chains from one specimen sequenced in a study of radiotherapy plus CTLA-4 blockade in lung cancer (dated by TCRdb to about 2018). Libraries were built with the immunoSEQ multiplex PCR assay. Here the immuneACCESS table is served through TCRdb, limited to in-frame sequences with V and J called. Missing clones are a known gap in these copies; in checked studies unresolved V genes cover under half, and the rest lacks a known reason. This sample holds 27,000 or so clones; 75% to 85% were observed only once. The ten largest clones capture about 24% of the sample. The source material was peripheral blood, sampled from a patient treated with radiotherapy plus ipilimumab. The receptors stem from a human donor with non-small cell lung cancer that progressed on radiotherapy plus ipilimumab.

CDR3 sequence: CASSPPTGGSAEAFF. The CDR3 bases are TGTGCCAGCAGCCCGCCGACAGGGGGCTCCGCGGAAGCTTTCTTT. This sequence joins TRBV7-9 and TRBJ1-1; 10 bases line up with TRBD1. The germline CDR1 and CDR2 sequences are SEHNR and FQNEAQ (reference sequence). The CDR3 runs 15 residues. V gave up 5 bases and J gave up 8 bases; unmatched junction bases: 11.

This rearrangement joins TRBV6-1 to TRBJ2-4, with a weak D call TRBD2 (6 bases). Trimming removed 5 bases from V and 0 bases from J, with 11 bases in between. This CDR3 is 15 amino acids long. The germline gives CDR1 MNHNS, CDR2 SASEGT. The CDR3 DNA reads TGTGCCAGCAGTATTAGCGGAGCAGCCAAAAACATTCAGTACTTC. This sequence encodes CASSISGAAKNIQYF.

The chain uses TRBV5-4 and TRBJ2-1; 8 bases align to TRBD2. Trimming at V came to 4 bases and at J to 7 bases, leaving 13 bases not matched to a gene. Germline CDR1 is SGHNT and CDR2 is YYREEE (reference sequence). The CDR3 consists of 16 residues. CDR3: CASSTTSGGRGNEQFF. The CDR3 DNA sequence: TGTGCCAGCAGCACCACTAGCGGAGGGCGCGGGAATGAGCAGTTCTTC.

The V gene is TRBV4-2, the J gene TRBJ1-2, with D unresolved. V gave up 0 bases and J gave up 4 bases, with 12 bases separating them. The CDR3 is 15 residues long. Germline CDR1 reads LGHNA; CDR2 reads YNFKEQ. The CDR3 is CASSQDPQEVYGYTF. As DNA, the CDR3 is TGTGCCAGCAGCCAAGATCCCCAGGAAGTCTATGGCTACACCTTC.

This clone was observed once. The genes are TRBV7-9 and TRBJ2-4, with D possibly TRBD1 on 5 matching bases. CDR1 and CDR2 from the germline V gene are SEHNR and FQNEAQ (reference sequence). This CDR3 is 15 amino acids long. V lost 1 base to trimming and J lost 7 bases, with 14 bases between them. CDR3 sequence: CASSLGGSGINIQYF. The CDR3 DNA is TGTGCCAGCAGCTTAGGGGGATCAGGGATCAACATTCAGTACTTC.

The V gene is TRBV5-1, the J gene TRBJ2-2; D is perhaps TRBD2 (6 bases). The CDR3 is 15 amino acids. The germline V gene has CDR1 SGHRS and CDR2 YFSETQ. Trimming left V 2 bases short and J 4 bases short, with 12 bases between. In DNA form, the CDR3 reads TGCGCCAGCAGCTTCCGGGAGATCGGCACCGGGGAGCTGTTTTTT. It yields the protein CASSFREIGTGELFF.

The chain couples TRBV7-9 to TRBJ1-1; 8 nucleotides agree with TRBD1. Trimming removed 5 bases from V and 3 bases from J; junction bases left unmatched: 11. Germline lookup yields CDR1 SEHNR and CDR2 FQNEAQ (reference sequence). The length of the CDR3 is 16 residues. The CDR3, as DNA: TGTGCCAGCAGCGCTTTACCCGGACAGGGCGACACTGAAGCTTTCTTT. Translating it yields CASSALPGQGDTEAFF. The variable domain in full, with the rest retrieved from reference TRBV7-9 and TRBJ1-1, is DTGVSQNPRHKITKRGQNVTFRCDPISEHNRLYWYRQTLGQGPEFLTYFQNEAQLEKSRLLSDRFSAERPKGSFSTLEIQRTEQGDSAMYLCASSALPGQGDTEAFFGQGTRLTVV.

The chain recombines TRBV10-1 with TRBJ1-1; 7 nucleotides match TRBD1. V shed 5 bases and J 3 bases; nucleotides not matched to a gene: 6. This CDR3 is built from 14 residues. Looked up from germline, CDR1 is WNHNN and CDR2 is SYGVQD (reference sequence). The CDR3 nucleotides are TGCGCCAGCAGTATTAACGACAGGGACACTGAAGCTTTCTTT. As protein: CASSINDRDTEAFF.

The chain carries TRBV5-1 and TRBJ2-1; 13 nucleotides align to TRBD2. The germline CDR1 and CDR2 sequences are SGHRS and YFSETQ. The CDR3 runs to 14 residues. The junction had 8 bases not matched to a gene; V was cut back by 5 bases and J by 12 bases. The CDR3 reads CASSPPLAGGMQFF. CDR3 nucleotides: TGCGCCAGCAGTCCTCCACTAGCGGGGGGGATGCAGTTCTTC.

The chain recombines TRBV4-2 with TRBJ1-3, with a tentative D call TRBD1 (5 bases). CDR1 and CDR2 from the germline V gene are LGHNA and YNFKEQ. V lost 1 base and J 0 bases, leaving 10 bases between the germline ends. This CDR3 spans 16 amino acids. Here the CDR3 DNA reads TGTGCCAGCAGCCAAGGAACAGGAACCTCTGGAAACACCATATATTTT. Its protein is CASSQGTGTSGNTIYF.

V usage is TRBV13 and J usage is TRBJ1-1; the D is unclear. Germline loops: CDR1 PRHDT, CDR2 FYEKMQ (reference sequence). Trimming cost V 1 base and J 11 bases, with 11 bases left between them. The CDR3 is 12 residues long. CDR3: CASSLEAGNAFF. The CDR3 DNA reads TGTGCCAGCAGCTTAGAGGCGGGGAATGCTTTCTTT.

The rearrangement uses TRBV19 and TRBJ2-2, with D possibly matching TRBD2 (5 bases). Trimming stripped 1 base from V and 2 bases from J, with 8 bases between. From germline, CDR1 is LNHDA and CDR2 SQIVND (reference sequence). CDR3 length: 15 residues. The CDR3 DNA reads TGTGCCAGTAGTATAGCGGGGTCAAACACCGGGGAGCTGTTTTTT. It codes for CASSIAGSNTGELFF.

The chain couples TRBV9 to TRBJ2-1, with unresolved D. This CDR3 spans 13 amino acids. Per the germline V gene, CDR1 is SGDLS and CDR2 is YYNGEE. The V end lost 0 bases, the J end lost 8 bases, and 9 bases lay between the germline ends. CDR3 in DNA: TGTGCCAGCAGCGTAGCGTCAGCCCATGAGCAGTTCTTC. Translated: CASSVASAHEQFF.

V usage is TRBV27 and J usage is TRBJ1-1; D unresolved. The CDR3 sequence is 13 residues long. Germline V gene lookup returns CDR1 MNHEY and CDR2 SMNVEV (reference sequence). The V end lost 1 base, the J end lost 1 base, and 4 bases lay between the germline ends. CDR3 bases: TGTGCCAGCAGTTTATTCCCGAACACTGAAGCTTTCTTT. Translation gives CASSLFPNTEAFF.

The CDR3 coding sequence is TGTGCCAGCAGCCAAGATATGGAGCGGGGAGCCTACAATGAGCAGTTCTTC. Translating it yields CASSQDMERGAYNEQFF. The rearrangement uses TRBV4-2 and TRBJ2-1, with TRBD2 matching over 7 bases. Germline V gene data show CDR1 as LGHNA and CDR2 as YNFKEQ. V trimming: 0 bases; J trimming: 2 bases; junction bases outside the gene matches: 7. The CDR3 totals 17 residues.

This rearrangement joins TRBV6-5 to TRBJ2-7, with 10 bases that match TRBD2. Unmatched junction bases numbered 4, after V lost 6 bases and J lost 2 bases. The germline V gene has CDR1 MNHEY and CDR2 SVGAGI. The CDR3 extends over 14 amino acids. As DNA, the CDR3 is TGTGCCAGCAGGTTAACTAGCGGGGCCTACGAGCAGTACTTC. Residues: CASRLTSGAYEQYF.

On this clone: Other nucleotide sequences from this sample produce the same CDR3. V and J are TRBV30 and TRBJ1-1; no reliable D call. CDR3 size: 11 residues. V lost 0 bases and J 8 bases, leaving 7 bases between the germline ends. The germline V gene has CDR1 GTSNPN and CDR2 SVGIG (reference sequence). The CDR3 sequence: CAWSVEGEAFF. The CDR3 nucleotides read TGTGCCTGGAGTGTAGAGGGAGAAGCTTTCTTT.

A few counts support this clone. The chain combines TRBV28 with TRBJ2-5; D possibly uses TRBD1 or TRBD2 (7 bases each). The CDR3 loop spans 16 amino acids. V was shortened by 5 bases and J by 5 bases, with 21 bases between the two germline ends. Germline V gene data show CDR1 as MDHEN and CDR2 as SYDVKM. The CDR3 sequence is CASSPIKTSRGETQYF. DNA of the CDR3: TGTGCCAGCAGTCCTATTAAGACTAGCAGGGGGGAGACCCAGTACTTC.

V is TRBV28 and J is TRBJ1-1, with unresolved D. The V end lost 5 bases, the J end lost 4 bases, and 8 bases lay between the germline ends. Per the germline V gene, CDR1 is MDHEN and CDR2 is SYDVKM. The length of the CDR3 is 12 residues. The CDR3 is CASSPPGTEAFF. CDR3 nucleotides: TGTGCCAGCAGTCCCCCCGGCACTGAAGCTTTCTTT.

This clone was seen only once. The V gene is TRBV19, the J gene TRBJ1-2, with 7 bases aligning to TRBD1. V was clipped by 2 bases and J by 10 bases; unmatched bases: 7. Germline CDR1 is LNHDA and CDR2 is SQIVND (reference sequence). This CDR3 region has 13 residues. CDR3 bases: TGTGCCAGTAGTATATCCCGACAGGGTGCCTACACCTTC. Translated: CASSISRQGAYTF.

As regards this clone: The junction departs from germline at one end; a sequencing error may be responsible. The chain is built from TRBV6-5 and TRBJ1-1, with D hard to call. Looked up from germline, CDR1 is MNHEY and CDR2 is SVGAGI. The CDR3 covers 12 residues. The CDR3 loop is CASQPLGERLVF. As DNA, the CDR3 is TGTGCCAGCCAACCCCTTGGGGAAAGGTTGGTCTTT.

This clone was counted between two and nine times. The rearrangement uses TRBV9 and TRBJ1-4, with TRBD1 as a possible D gene (6 bases). Germline loops: CDR1 SGDLS, CDR2 YYNGEE. This CDR3 is 16 amino acids long. V was cut by 0 bases and J by 7 bases, with 16 bases left in between. The CDR3 loop is CASSVGTRGEGEKLFF. In nucleotides, the CDR3 is TGTGCCAGCAGCGTAGGGACAAGGGGGGAAGGTGAAAAACTGTTTTTT.

The chain recombines TRBV7-9 with TRBJ1-2, with D unclear. CDR1 and CDR2 (germline): SEHNR, FQNEAQ (reference sequence). V shed 7 bases and J shed 3 bases, with 12 bases lying between them. The CDR3 sequence is 13 residues long. This CDR3 reads CASTPTGDYGYTF. The DNA of the CDR3 is TGTGCCAGCACCCCGACGGGCGACTATGGCTACACCTTC. The full variable domain, rest sourced from reference TRBV7-9 and TRBJ1-2, is DTGVSQNPRHKITKRGQNVTFRCDPISEHNRLYWYRQTLGQGPEFLTYFQNEAQLEKSRLLSDRFSAERPKGSFSTLEIQRTEQGDSAMYLCASTPTGDYGYTFGSGTRLTVV.

The chain combines TRBV11-2 with TRBJ2-5; no reliable D call. There are 12 residues in the CDR3. The germline V gene encodes CDR1 SGHAT and CDR2 FQNNGV. V was cut by 0 bases and J by 7 bases, with 6 bases left in between. In DNA, the CDR3 is TGTGCCAGCAGCTTAGATCTTGGGACCCAGTACTTC. Protein product: CASSLDLGTQYF.

This chain links TRBV4-3 with TRBJ1-5; D gene unclear. V lost 1 base and J 7 bases, leaving 8 bases between the germline ends. This CDR3 contains 13 residues. From germline, CDR1 is LGHNA and CDR2 YSLEER. CDR3 nucleotide sequence: TGCGCCAGCAGCCAAGTCGTGTACCAGCCCCAGCATTTT. Encoded protein: CASSQVVYQPQHF.